This T cell receptor (beta chain) was observed in a study of T cells in Graves' hyperthyroidism and ophthalmopathy. CDR3 size: 16 residues. Germline V gene data show CDR1 as LGHNA and CDR2 as YNFKEQ. The V and J ends lost 0 bases and 3 bases respectively, with 15 bases between them. Hyperthyroidism was newly diagnosed in patients aged 18 to 65 (duration under 2 months). What was amplified from RNA transcripts were TCR beta CDR3 regions. Primed by the HTBI set, a first-round RT-PCR was run on the TCR CDR3. TCRdb independently ran MiXCR on the multiplex PCR reads; one entry per CDR3 protein. The sample has nearly 600,000 distinct CDR3 sequences; about 15% are singletons. This clonotype was picked up many times.

The clonotype was recovered from a woman aged 25 to 39 with Graves' hyperthyroidism that later progressed to Graves' ophthalmopathy. J is TRBJ2-7 and V is TRBV4-2, with D possibly TRBD1 on 6 matching bases. The sample taken for sequencing was blood. In DNA form, the CDR3 reads TGTGCCAGCAGCCAAGATGCGGGCAGGGGATTCTACGAGCAGTACTTC. Its translation is CASSQDAGRGFYEQYF.